This TCR beta chain was sequenced for a study of glioma-infiltrating T cells after dendritic cell vaccination. Trimming took 4 bases from V and 6 from J; bases not matched to a gene: 11. The germline V gene encodes CDR1 KGHSH and CDR2 LQKENI. CDR3 length equals 17 residues. Amplification used 60 V beta primers and 13 J beta primers. Using immunoSEQ multiplex PCR, the repertoire was profiled, and TCRdb retains in-frame clones only, with some absent. This table holds tens of thousands of clones, roughly 84% found once. Comments on this clone: Its antigen is as yet unknown.

Described time point: after dendritic cell vaccination, including at tumor progression/relapse. Overall study results and limits: Few patients contributed both blood and tumor specimens. Estimated pretreatment TIL content predicted outcome after dendritic cell vaccination. No direct clonality-survival link was found; a diverse polyclonal response may matter.

Material: blood, obtained after dendritic cell vaccination. This rearrangement joins TRBV18 to TRBJ2-1; 11 positions match TRBD2. This TCR derives from a human donor with glioblastoma. CDR3 in DNA: TGTGCCAGCTCACTCCTAACTAGCGGGGGCACGACCAATGAGCAGTTCTTC. It translates to CASSLLTSGGTTNEQFF.